Presented here are 9 T cell receptor beta chains from one specimen sequenced in a study of response to subunit inactivated influenza vaccine. Using its own MiXCR run on the RT-PCR reads, TCRdb lists one record per CDR3 protein. The sample contains about 500,000 distinct CDR3 sequences, approximately 17% of which appear only once. The sequenced sample was CD4+ T cells sorted from PBMCs, obtained 23 months after vaccination. Source of these receptors: a man between 45 and 75 years old who received an inactivated influenza vaccine.

The chain uses TRBV5-1 and TRBJ1-2, with D perhaps matching TRBD1 (5 bases). Looked up from germline, CDR1 is SGHRS and CDR2 is YFSETQ. The V end was cut by 5 bases, the J end by 4 bases, with 15 bases between. This CDR3 comprises 14 residues. CDR3 bases: TGCGCCAGCAGACAGGAAGGGGCCAGCTATGGCTACACCTTC. Translated: CASRQEGASYGYTF.

The chain carries TRBV3-1 and TRBJ2-1; the D is unclear. The germline V gene has CDR1 LGHDT and CDR2 YNNKEL (reference sequence). Trimming removed 3 bases from V and 10 bases from J, with 7 bases in between. The CDR3 length is 11 residues. The CDR3 reads CASSQYEEQFF. The CDR3 DNA reads TGTGCCAGCAGCCAGTATGAGGAGCAGTTCTTC.

A few counts support this clonotype. This CDR3 is CSVFDRATYEQYF. In DNA form, the CDR3 reads TGCAGCGTATTTGACAGGGCCACCTACGAGCAGTACTTC. The rearrangement links TRBV29-1 to TRBJ2-7; TRBD1 agrees at 7 bases. J gave up 2 bases and V 6 bases, and 7 bases lay outside the gene matches. The CDR3 has 13 amino acids. Germline lookup yields CDR1 SQVTM and CDR2 ANQGSEA.

This clonotype was found a few times. J is TRBJ2-5 and V is TRBV2, with 9 bases lining up with TRBD1. CDR1 is SNHLY, CDR2 FYNNEI, per germline. The J segment lost 1 base and the V segment lost 4 bases, leaving 1 base of the junction unmatched. This CDR3 contains 14 residues. This chain's CDR3 is CASSGDRAQETQYF. CDR3 bases: TGTGCCAGCAGTGGGGACAGGGCCCAAGAGACCCAGTACTTC.

The CDR3 reads CSARDLTRTVNSPLHF. In nucleotides, the CDR3 is TGCAGTGCTAGAGATCTCACCAGGACAGTTAATTCACCCCTCCACTTT. The chain recombines TRBV20-1 with TRBJ1-6; D may be TRBD1 (6 bases). Trimming removed 0 bases from V and 6 bases from J, with 15 bases in between. The germline V gene has CDR1 DFQATT and CDR2 SNEGSKA (reference sequence). The CDR3 has 16 residues.

The chain recombines TRBV6-1 with TRBJ2-5, with 7 bases identical to TRBD1. V was clipped by 2 bases and J by 6 bases; unmatched bases: 3. CDR1 and CDR2 (germline): MNHNS, SASEGT. This CDR3 has 13 amino acids. The CDR3 protein is CASSETGVKTQYF. CDR3 nucleotides: TGTGCCAGCAGTGAAACAGGGGTAAAGACCCAGTACTTC.

To note about this clonotype: This may arise from a read error, as a much more abundant clone is one base away. The V call is TRBV24-1, the J call TRBJ2-3; D is ambiguous. V lost 4 bases, J lost 2 bases, and 12 bases lay in between. There are 15 residues in the CDR3. Germline-derived CDR1 and CDR2 are KGHDR and SFDVKD. CDR3 coding DNA: TGTGCCACCAGTGACGCCCCTCGTTTCACAGATACGCAGTATTTT. It yields the protein CATSDAPRFTDTQYF.

The chain joins TRBV20-1 to TRBJ2-7; 7 bases map to TRBD2. Germline V gives CDR1 DFQATT, CDR2 SNEGSKA (reference sequence). Trimming removed 0 bases from V and 3 bases from J; junction bases left unmatched: 5. The CDR3 loop spans 14 amino acids. Here the CDR3 DNA reads TGCAGTGCTAGAGATGGGGGGGGACTCTACGAGCAGTACTTC. Its translation: CSARDGGGLYEQYF.

The genes are TRBV7-2 and TRBJ2-7, with 10 nucleotides matching TRBD1. CDR1 and CDR2 from the germline V gene are SGHTA and FQGNSA. The CDR3 totals 16 residues. Losses at the gene ends were 6 bases for V and 4 bases for J; bases not matched to a gene: 12. The CDR3 bases are TGTGCCAGCAGATTGGCCGGGACAGGGGCCTTTTACGAGCAGTACTTC. Residues: CASRLAGTGAFYEQYF.